This T cell receptor (beta chain) was documented in a study of blood T cells in healthy people across ages. CDR1 and CDR2 (germline): LGHDT, YNNKEL (reference sequence). Trimming removed 1 base from V and 3 bases from J, with 9 bases in between. The CDR3 has 14 residues. PCR was performed a second time for 7 to 11 cycles using a sample-barcoded 5' primer and a J-beta primer mix. TCRdb redid the calling of the 5' RACE reads with MiXCR, one entry per CDR3 protein. Among hundreds of thousands of distinct CDR3 sequences listed, 20% to 30% were seen once. Many counts were recorded for this clonotype. These data were also reused for a study on T cells of mothers and their children.

The V and J genes are TRBV3-1 and TRBJ1-2; D might be TRBD1 (6 bases). This clonotype was obtained from a boy aged 5-17 years in good health. The source material was blood. DNA of the CDR3: TGTGCCAGCAGCCAAGGCACAGGGTACTATGGCTACACCTTC. Protein product: CASSQGTGYYGYTF.